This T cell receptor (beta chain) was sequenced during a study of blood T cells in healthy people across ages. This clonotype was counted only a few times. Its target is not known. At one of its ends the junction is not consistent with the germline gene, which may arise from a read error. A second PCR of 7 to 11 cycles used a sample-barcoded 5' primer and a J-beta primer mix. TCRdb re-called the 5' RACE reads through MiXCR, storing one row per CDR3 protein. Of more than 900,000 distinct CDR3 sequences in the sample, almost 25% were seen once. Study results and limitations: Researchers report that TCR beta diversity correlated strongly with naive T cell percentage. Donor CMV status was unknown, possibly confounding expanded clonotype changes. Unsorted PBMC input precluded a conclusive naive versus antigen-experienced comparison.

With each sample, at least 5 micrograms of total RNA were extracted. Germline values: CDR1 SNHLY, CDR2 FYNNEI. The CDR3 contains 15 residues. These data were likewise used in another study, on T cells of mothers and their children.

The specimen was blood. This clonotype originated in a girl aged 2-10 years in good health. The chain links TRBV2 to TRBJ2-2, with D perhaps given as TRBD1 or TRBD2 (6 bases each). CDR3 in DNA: TGTGCCGTACACCACAGGGCGCTTAACACCGGGGGGCTGTTTTTT. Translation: CAVHHRALNTGGLFF.